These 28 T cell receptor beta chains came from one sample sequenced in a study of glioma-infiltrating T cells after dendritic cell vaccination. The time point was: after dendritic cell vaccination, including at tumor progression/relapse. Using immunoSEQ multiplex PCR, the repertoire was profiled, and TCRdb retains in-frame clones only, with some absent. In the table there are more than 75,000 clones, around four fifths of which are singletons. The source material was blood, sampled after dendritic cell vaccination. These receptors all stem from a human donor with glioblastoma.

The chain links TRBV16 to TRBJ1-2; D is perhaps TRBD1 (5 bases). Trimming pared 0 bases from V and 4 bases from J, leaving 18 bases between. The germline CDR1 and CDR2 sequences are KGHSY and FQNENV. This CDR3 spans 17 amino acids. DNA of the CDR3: TGTGCCAGCAGCCAATCGAGGGCAGGGAGGAGTGTCTATGGCTACACCTTC. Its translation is CASSQSRAGRSVYGYTF.

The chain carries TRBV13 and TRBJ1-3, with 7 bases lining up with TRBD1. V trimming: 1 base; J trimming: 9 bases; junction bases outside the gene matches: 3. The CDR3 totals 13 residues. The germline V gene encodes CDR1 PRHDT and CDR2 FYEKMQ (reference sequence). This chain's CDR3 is CASSLAGGSTIYF. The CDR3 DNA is TGTGCCAGCAGCTTAGCAGGGGGTAGCACCATATATTTT.

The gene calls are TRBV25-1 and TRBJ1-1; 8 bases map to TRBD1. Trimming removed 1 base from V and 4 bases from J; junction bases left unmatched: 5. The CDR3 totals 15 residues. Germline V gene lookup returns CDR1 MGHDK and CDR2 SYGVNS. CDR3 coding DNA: TGTGCCAGCAGTGAATCGAACAGGGGGAGCACTGAAGCTTTCTTT. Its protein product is CASSESNRGSTEAFF.

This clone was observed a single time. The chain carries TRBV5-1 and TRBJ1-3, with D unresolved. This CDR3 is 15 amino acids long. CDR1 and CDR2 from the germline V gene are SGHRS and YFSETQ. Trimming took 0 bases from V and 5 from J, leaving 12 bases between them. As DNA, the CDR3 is TGCGCCAGCAGCTTGGATAGCGGGCGTCGAAACACCATATATTTT. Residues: CASSLDSGRRNTIYF.

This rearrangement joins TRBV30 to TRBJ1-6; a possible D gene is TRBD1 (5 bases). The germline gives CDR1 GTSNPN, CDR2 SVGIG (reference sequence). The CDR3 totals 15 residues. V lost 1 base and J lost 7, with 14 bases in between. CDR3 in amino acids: CAWSGRVALNSPLHF. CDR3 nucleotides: TGTGCCTGGAGTGGCAGGGTCGCCCTCAATTCACCCCTCCACTTT.

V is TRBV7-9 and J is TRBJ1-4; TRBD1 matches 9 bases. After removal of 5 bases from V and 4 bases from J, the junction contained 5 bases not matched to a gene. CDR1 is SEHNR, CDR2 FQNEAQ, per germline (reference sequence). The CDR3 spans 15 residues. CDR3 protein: CASSTGQGNNEKLFF. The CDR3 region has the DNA TGTGCCAGCAGCACGGGACAGGGTAATAATGAAAAACTGTTTTTT.

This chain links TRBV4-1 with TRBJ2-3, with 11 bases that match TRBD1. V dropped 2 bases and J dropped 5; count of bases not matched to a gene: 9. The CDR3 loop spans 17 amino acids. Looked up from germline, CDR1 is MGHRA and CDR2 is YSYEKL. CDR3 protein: CASSQSPGTGGGDTQYF. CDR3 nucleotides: TGCGCCAGCAGCCAATCTCCCGGGACAGGGGGTGGAGATACGCAGTATTTT.

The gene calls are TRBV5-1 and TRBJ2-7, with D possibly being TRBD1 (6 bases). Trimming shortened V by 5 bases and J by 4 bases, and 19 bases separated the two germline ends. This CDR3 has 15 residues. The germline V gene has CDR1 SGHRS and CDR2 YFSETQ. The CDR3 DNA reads TGCGCCAGCAGACGAGACCTGACAGGTTCGTACGAGCAGTACTTC. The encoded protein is CASRRDLTGSYEQYF.

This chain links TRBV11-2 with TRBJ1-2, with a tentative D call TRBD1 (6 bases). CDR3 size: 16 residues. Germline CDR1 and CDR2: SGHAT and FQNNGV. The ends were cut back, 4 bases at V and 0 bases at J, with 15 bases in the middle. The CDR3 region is CASSWTATGANYGYTF. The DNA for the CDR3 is TGTGCCAGCAGCTGGACAGCGACTGGAGCTAACTATGGCTACACCTTC.

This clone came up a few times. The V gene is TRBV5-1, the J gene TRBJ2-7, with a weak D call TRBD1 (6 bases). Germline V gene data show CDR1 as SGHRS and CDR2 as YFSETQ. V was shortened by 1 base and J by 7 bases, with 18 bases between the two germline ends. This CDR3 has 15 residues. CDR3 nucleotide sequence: TGCGCCAGCAGCTTGTCGGACAGCCTAGTCAGGGAGCAGTACTTC. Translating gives CASSLSDSLVREQYF.

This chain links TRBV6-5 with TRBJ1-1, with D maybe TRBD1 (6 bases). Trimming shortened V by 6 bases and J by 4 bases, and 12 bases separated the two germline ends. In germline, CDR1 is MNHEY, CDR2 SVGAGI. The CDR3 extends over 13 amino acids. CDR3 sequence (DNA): TGTGCCAGCAGGACGAAGACAGGCACTGAAGCTTTCTTT. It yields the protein CASRTKTGTEAFF.

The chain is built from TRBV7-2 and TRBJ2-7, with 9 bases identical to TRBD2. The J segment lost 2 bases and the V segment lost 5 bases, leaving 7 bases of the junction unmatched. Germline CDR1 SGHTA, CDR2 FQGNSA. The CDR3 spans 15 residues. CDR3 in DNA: TGTGCCAGCAGCCGGACCGCGGGGGGGACCTACGAGCAGTACTTC. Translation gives CASSRTAGGTYEQYF.

The CDR3 reads CASSQDIGETLTLTSQQFF. CDR3 DNA: TGCGCCAGCAGCCAAGATATCGGGGAAACCCTCACCCTGACTTCCCAGCAGTTCTTC. The gene calls are TRBV4-1 and TRBJ2-1; a weak D match, TRBD2 (5 bases). The V gene lost 0 bases and the J gene lost 11 bases, with 29 bases spanning the gap. Germline V CDR1 and CDR2: MGHRA, YSYEKL. The CDR3 runs to 19 residues.

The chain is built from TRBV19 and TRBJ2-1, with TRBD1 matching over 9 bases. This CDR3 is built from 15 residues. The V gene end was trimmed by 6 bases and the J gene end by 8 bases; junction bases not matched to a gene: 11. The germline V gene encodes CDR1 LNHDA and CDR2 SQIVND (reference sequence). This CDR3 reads CASRARDRVADEQFF. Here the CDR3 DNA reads TGTGCCAGTAGGGCCCGGGACAGGGTGGCAGATGAGCAGTTCTTC.

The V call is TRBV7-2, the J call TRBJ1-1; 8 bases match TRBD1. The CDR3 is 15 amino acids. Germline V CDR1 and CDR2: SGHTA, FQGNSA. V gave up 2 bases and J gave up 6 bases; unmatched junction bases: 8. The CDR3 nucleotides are TGTGCCAGCAGCTTATCCTCCGGGACAGGCTCTGAAGCTTTCTTT. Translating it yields CASSLSSGTGSEAFF. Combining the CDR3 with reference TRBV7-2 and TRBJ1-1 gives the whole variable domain GAGVSQSPSNKVTEKGKDVELRCDPISGHTALYWYRQSLGQGLEFLIYFQGNSAPDKSGLPSDRFSAERTGGSVSTLTIQRTQQEDSAVYLCASSLSSGTGSEAFFGQGTRLTVV.

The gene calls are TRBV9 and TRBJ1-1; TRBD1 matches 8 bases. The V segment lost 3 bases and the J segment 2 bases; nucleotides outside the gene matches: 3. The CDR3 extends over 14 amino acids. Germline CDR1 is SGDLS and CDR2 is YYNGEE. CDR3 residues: CASSGGQENTEAFF. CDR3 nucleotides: TGTGCCAGCAGCGGGGGACAGGAAAACACTGAAGCTTTCTTT.

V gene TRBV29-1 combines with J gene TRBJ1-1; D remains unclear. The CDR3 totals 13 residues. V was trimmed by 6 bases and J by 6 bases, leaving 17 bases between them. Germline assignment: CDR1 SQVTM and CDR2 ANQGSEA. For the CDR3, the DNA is TGCAGCGTCAAACACAGACCTGGCGCTGAAGCTTTCTTT. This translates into CSVKHRPGAEAFF.

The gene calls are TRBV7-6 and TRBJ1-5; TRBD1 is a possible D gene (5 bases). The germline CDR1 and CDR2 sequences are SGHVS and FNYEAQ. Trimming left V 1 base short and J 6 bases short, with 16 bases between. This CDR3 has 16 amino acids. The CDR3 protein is CASSLEMGRLSQPQHF. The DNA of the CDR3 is TGTGCCAGCAGCTTAGAAATGGGGCGGTTAAGTCAGCCCCAGCATTTT.

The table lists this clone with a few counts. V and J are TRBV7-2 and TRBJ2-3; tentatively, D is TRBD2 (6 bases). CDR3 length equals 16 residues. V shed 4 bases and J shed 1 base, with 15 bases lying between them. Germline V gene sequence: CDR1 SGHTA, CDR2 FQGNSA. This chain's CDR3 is CASSYGGSWGTDTQYF. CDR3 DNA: TGTGCCAGCAGCTATGGGGGGTCTTGGGGCACAGATACGCAGTATTTT.

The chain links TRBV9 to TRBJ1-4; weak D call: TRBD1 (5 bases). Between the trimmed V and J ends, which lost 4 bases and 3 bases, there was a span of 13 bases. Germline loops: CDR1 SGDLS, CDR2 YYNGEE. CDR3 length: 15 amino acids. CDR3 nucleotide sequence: TGTGCCAGCAGCTCAAGACGGACACCTAATGAAAAACTGTTTTTT. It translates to CASSSRRTPNEKLFF.

CDR3 nucleotides: TGTGCCTTGAGAACCCGGGACAGGGGTGCGGATGAGCAGTTCTTC. Encoded protein: CALRTRDRGADEQFF. The V call is TRBV30, the J call TRBJ2-1, with 10 bases that match TRBD1. V dropped 7 bases and J dropped 8; count of bases not matched to a gene: 14. The CDR3 totals 15 residues. Germline V CDR1 and CDR2: GTSNPN, SVGIG (reference sequence).

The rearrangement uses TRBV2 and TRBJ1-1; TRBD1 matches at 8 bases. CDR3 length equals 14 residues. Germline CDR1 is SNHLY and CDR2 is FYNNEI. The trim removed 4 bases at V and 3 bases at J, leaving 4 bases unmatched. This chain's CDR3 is CASSGQGAYTEAFF. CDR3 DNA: TGTGCCAGCAGTGGGCAGGGGGCGTACACTGAAGCTTTCTTT.

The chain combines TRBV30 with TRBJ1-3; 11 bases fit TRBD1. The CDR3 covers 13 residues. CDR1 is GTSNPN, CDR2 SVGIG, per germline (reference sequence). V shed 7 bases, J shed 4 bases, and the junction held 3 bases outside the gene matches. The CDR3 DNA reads TGTGCCTCGGACAGGGGGCCAGGAAACACCATATATTTT. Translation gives CASDRGPGNTIYF.

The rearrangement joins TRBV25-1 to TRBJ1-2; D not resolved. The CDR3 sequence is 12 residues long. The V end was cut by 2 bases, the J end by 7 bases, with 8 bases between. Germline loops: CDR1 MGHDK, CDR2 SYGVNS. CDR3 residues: CASSEGGSGYTF. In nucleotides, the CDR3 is TGTGCCAGCAGTGAAGGAGGAAGTGGCTACACCTTC.

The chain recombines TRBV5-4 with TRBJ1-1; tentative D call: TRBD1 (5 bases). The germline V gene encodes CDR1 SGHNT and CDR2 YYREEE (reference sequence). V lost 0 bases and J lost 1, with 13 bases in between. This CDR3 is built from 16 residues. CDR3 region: CASSLGGSLQNTEAFF. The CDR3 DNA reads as TGTGCCAGCAGCTTGGGGGGCAGCCTGCAGAACACTGAAGCTTTCTTT.

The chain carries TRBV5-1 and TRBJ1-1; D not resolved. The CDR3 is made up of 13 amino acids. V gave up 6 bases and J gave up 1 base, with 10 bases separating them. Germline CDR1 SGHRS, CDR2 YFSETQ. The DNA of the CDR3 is TGCGCCAGCACGACCGACACGAACACTGAAGCTTTCTTT. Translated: CASTTDTNTEAFF.

The CDR3 sequence is CASSIAGTDTQYF. DNA for the CDR3: TGTGCCAGTAGTATCGCGGGGACCGATACGCAGTATTTT. This rearrangement joins TRBV19 to TRBJ2-3, with D tentatively TRBD2 (6 bases). Germline V gives CDR1 LNHDA, CDR2 SQIVND (reference sequence). The CDR3 contains 13 residues. V lost 3 bases and J lost 6, with 10 bases in between.

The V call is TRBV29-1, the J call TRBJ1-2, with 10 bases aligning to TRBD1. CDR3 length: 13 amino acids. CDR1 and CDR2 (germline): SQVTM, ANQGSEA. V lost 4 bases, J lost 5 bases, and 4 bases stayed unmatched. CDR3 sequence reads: CSVGDRGGYGYTF. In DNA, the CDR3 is TGCAGCGTTGGGGACAGGGGCGGTTATGGCTACACCTTC.